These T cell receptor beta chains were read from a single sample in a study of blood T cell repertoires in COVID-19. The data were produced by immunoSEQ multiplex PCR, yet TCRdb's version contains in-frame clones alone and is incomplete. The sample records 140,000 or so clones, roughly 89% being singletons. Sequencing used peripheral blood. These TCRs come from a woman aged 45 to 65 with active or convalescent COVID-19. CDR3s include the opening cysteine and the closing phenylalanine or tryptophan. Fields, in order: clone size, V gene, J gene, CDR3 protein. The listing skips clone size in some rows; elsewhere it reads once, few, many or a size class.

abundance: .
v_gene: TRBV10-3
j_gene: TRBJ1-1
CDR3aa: CAISSGGMAEAFF

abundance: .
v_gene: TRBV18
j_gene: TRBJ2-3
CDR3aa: CASSQQGYTDTQYF

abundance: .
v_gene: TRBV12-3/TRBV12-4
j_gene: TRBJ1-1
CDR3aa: CASSSFSTEAFF

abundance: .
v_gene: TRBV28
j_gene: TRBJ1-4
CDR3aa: CASSLAPFVRGEKLFF

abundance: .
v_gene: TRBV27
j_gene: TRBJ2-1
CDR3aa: CASSSGGGTYNEQFF

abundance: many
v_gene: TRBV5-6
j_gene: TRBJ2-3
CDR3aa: CASRDGTGLTDTQYF

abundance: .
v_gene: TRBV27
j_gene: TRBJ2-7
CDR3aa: CASSLRGPTYEQYF

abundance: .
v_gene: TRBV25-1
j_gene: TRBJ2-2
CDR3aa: CASSLAGGRGELFF

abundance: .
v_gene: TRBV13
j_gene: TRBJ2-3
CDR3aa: CASSPPQGAQYF

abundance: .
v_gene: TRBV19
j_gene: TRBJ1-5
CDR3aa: CASQGGSNQPQHF

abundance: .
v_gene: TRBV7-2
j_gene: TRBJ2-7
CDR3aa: CASSLKGTSGSLSYEQYF

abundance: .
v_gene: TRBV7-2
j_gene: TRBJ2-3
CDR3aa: CASSPHYGALSTDTQYF

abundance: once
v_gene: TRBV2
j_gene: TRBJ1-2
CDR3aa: CASSEGPGQGDYGYTF

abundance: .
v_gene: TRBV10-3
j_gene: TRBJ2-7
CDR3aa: CAISDPILTDSYEQYF

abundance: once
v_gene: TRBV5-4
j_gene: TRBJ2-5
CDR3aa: CASSSFKGRLETQYF

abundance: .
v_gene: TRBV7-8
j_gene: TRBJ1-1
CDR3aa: CASSPPRGNTEAFF

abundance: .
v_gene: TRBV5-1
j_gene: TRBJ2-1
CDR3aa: CASSLGSGSKNEQFF

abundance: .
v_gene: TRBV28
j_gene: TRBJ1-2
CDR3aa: CASSFSGGLDGYTF

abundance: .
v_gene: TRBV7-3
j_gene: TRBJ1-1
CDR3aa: CASSSGGSAEAFF

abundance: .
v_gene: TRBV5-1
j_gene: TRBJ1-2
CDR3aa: CASSLAGPNYGYTF

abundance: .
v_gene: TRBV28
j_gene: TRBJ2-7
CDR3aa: CASSAPGGKSYEQYF

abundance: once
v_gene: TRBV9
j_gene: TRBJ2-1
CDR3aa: CASSTRTSGTHSSYNEQFF

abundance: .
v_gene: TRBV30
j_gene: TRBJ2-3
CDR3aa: CAWSVPGLAGTDTQYF

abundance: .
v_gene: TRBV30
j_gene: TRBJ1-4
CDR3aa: CAWGEGVRGEKLFF

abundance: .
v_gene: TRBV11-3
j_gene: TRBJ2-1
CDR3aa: CASSLGLQTEEQFF

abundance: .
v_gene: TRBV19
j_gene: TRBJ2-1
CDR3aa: CASSKMKRERYNEQFF

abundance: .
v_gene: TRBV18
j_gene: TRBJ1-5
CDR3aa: CASGGGSNQPQHF

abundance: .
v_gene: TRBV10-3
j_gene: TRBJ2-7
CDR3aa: CAIRLGQGSEQYF

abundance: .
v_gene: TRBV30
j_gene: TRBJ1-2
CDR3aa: CAWRFSVHGYTF

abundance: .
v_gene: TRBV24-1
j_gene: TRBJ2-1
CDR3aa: CATSDASRGDEQFF

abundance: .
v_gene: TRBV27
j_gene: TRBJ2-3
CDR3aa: CASSTGSADTQYF

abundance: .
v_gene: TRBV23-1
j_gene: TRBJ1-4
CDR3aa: CASSQSWERPLSPGDEKLFF

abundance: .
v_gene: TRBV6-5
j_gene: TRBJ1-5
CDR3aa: CASSSNNQPQHF

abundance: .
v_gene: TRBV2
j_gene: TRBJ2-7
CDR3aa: CASSSPSGTFSYEQYF

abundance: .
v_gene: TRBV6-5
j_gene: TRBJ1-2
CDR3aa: CASSYGEGGYGYTF

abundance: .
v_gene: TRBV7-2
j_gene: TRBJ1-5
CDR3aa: CASSLGRGNQPQHF

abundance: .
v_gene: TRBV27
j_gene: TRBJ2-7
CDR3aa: CASSPGLAGGSSYEQYF

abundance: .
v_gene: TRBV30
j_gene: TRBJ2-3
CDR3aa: CAWSGGTQYF

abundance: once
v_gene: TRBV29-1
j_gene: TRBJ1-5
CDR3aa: CSVRIGASGGYQPQHF

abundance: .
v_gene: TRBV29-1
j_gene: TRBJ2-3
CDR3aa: CSVEDWERDTQYF

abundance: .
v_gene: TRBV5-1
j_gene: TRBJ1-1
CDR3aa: CASSSRDRGSTEAFF

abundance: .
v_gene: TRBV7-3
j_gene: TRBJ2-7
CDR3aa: CASSQGQGAYGQYF

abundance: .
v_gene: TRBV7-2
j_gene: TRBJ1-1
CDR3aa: CASSRDWARNTEAFF

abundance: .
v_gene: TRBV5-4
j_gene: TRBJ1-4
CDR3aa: CASSRQGASNEKLFF

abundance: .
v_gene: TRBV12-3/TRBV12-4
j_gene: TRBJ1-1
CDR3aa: CASSYYRGTEAFF

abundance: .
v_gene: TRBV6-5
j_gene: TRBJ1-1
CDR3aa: CASRGAGQGKTEAFF

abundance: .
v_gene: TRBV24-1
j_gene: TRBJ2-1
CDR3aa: CATSDSGLALNEQFF

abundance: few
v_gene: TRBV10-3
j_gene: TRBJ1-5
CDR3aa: CAISGTGDQPQHF

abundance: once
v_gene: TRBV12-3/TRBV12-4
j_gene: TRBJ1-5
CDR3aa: CASSFSGNQPQHF

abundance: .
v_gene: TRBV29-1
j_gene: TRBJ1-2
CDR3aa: CSVQVNTGYTF